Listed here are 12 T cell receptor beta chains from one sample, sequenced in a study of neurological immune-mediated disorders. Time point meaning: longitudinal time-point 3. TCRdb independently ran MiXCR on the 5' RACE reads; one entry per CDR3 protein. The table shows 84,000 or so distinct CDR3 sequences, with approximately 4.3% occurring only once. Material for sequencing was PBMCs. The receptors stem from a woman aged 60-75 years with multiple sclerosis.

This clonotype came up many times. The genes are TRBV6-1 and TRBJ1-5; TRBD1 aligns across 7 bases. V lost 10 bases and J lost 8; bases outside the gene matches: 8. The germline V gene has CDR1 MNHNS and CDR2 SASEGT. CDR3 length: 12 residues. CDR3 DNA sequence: TGTGCCACCCGACAGGGTAGGGAGCCCCAGCATTTT. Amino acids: CATRQGREPQHF.

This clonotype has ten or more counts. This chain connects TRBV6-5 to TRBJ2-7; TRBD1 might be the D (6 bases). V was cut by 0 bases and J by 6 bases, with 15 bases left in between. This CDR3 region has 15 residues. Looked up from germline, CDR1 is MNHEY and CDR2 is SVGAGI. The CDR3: CASSYSVQGGSEQYF. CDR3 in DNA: TGTGCCAGCAGTTACTCGGTACAGGGTGGGAGCGAGCAGTACTTC.

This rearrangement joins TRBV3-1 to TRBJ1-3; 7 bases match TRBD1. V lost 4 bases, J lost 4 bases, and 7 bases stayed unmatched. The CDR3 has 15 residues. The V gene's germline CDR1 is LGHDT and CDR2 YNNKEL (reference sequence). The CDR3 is CASSRRTGPGNTIYF. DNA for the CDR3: TGTGCCAGCAGCCGACGGACAGGCCCCGGAAACACCATATATTTT.

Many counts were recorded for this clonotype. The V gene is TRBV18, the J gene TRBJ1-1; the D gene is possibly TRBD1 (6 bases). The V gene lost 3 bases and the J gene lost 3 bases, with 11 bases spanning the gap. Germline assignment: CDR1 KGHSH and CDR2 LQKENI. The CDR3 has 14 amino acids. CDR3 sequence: CASSPQRTDTEAFF. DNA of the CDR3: TGTGCCAGCTCACCGCAAAGGACAGACACTGAAGCTTTCTTT.

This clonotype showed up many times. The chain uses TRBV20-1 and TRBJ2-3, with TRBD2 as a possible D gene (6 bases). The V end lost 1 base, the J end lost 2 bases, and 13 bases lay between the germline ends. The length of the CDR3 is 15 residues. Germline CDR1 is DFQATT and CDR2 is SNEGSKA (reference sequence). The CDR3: CSARVIGGFTDTQYF. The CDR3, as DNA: TGCAGTGCTAGAGTAATTGGGGGGTTCACAGATACGCAGTATTTT.

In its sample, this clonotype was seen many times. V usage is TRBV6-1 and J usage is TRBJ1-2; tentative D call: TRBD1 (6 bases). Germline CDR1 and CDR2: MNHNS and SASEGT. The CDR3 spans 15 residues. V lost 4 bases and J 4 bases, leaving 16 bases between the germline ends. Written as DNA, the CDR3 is TGTGCCAGCAGTGCGGCACAGGGTTTTGGCTATGGCTACACCTTC. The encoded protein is CASSAAQGFGYGYTF.

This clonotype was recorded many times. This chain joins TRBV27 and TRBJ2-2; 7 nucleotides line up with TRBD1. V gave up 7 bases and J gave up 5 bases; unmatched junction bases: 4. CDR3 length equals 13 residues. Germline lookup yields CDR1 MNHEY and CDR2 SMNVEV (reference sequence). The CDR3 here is CASKDRWTGELFF. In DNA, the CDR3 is TGTGCCAGCAAGGACAGGTGGACCGGGGAGCTGTTTTTT.

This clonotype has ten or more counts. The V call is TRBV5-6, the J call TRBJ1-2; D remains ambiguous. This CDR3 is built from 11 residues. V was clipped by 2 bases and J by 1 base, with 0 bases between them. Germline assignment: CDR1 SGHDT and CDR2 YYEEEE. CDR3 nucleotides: TGTGCCAGCAGCTTTAACTATGGCTACACCTTC. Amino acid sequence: CASSFNYGYTF.

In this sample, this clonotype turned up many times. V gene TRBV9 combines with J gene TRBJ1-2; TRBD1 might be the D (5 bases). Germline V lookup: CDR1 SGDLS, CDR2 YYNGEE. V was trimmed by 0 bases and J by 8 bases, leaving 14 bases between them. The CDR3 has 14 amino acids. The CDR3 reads CASSVVGATGGYTF. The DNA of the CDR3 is TGTGCCAGCAGCGTAGTTGGGGCCACGGGGGGCTACACCTTC.

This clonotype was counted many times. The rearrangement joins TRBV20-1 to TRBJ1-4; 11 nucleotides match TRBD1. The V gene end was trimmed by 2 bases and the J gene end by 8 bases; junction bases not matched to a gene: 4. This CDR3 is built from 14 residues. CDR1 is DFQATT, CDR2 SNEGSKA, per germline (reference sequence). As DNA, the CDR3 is TGCAGTGCTAGACCCGGGACAGGGGGGGAAAAACTGTTTTTT. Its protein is CSARPGTGGEKLFF.

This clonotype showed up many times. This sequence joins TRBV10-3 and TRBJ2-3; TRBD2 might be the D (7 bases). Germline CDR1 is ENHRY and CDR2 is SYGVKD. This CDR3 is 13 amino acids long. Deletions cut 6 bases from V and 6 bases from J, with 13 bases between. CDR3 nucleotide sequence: TGTGCCATCAGGGGGGGGGCACTCGATACGCAGTATTTT. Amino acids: CAIRGGALDTQYF.

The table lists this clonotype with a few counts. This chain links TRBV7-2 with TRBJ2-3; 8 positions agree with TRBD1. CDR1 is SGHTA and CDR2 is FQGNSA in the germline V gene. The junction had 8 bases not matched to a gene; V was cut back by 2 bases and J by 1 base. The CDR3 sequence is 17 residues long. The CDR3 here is CASSLLPGGVGTDTQYF. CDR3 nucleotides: TGTGCCAGCAGCTTACTCCCAGGGGGCGTCGGCACAGATACGCAGTATTTT. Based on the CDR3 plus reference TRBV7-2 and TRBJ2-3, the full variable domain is GAGVSQSPSNKVTEKGKDVELRCDPISGHTALYWYRQSLGQGLEFLIYFQGNSAPDKSGLPSDRFSAERTGGSVSTLTIQRTQQEDSAVYLCASSLLPGGVGTDTQYFGPGTRLTVL.